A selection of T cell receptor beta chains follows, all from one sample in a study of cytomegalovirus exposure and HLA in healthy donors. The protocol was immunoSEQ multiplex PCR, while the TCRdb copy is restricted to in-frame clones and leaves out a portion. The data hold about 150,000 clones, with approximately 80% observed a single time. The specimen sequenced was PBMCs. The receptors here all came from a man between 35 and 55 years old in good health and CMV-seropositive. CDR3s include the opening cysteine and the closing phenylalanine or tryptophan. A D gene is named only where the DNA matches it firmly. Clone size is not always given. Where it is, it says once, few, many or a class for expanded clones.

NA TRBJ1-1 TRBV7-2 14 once TGTGCCAGCAGCTTAGCGCTGGGGAGCGCTGAAGCTTTCTTT CASSLALGSAEAFF
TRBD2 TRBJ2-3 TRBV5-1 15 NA TGCGCCAGCAGCTTGTCATCGGGAGGAGTAGATACGCAGTATTTT CASSLSSGGVDTQYF
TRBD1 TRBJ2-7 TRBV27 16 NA TGTGCCAGCAGTCCAGGCCTCGGGACAGCGACCTACGAGCAGTACTTC CASSPGLGTATYEQYF
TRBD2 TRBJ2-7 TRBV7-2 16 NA TGTGCCAGCAGCTTAGGGAGACTAGCGGGGGACTACGAGCAGTACTTC CASSLGRLAGDYEQYF
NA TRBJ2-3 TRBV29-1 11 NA TGCAGCGATCGGAGGACAGATACGCAGTATTTT CSDRRTDTQYF
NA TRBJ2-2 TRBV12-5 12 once TGTGCTAGTGGGGGCCCCACCGGGGAGCTGTTTTTT CASGGPTGELFF
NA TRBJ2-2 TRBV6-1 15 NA TGTGCCAGCAGTGGACTAGGAACCGCCCGCGGGGAGCTGTTTTTT CASSGLGTARGELFF
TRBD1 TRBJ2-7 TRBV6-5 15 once TGTGCCAGCAATCCCCCCGGAACAGGGGCCTACGAGCAGTACTTC CASNPPGTGAYEQYF
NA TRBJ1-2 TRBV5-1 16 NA TGCGCCAGCAGCTTGGGACAGACATCTCATATAAATGGCTACACCTTC CASSLGQTSHINGYTF
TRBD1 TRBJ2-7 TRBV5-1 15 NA TGCGCCAGCAGCTTGCAGGGGGCGCAGAGTCGCGAGCAGTACTTC CASSLQGAQSREQYF
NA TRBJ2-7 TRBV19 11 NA TGTGCCAGTAGTACTGTCGGGGAGCAGTACTTC CASSTVGEQYF
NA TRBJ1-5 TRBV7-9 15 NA TGTGCCAGCAGCCTGGGGGGGGCCCTGGGCCAGCCCCAGCATTTT CASSLGGALGQPQHF
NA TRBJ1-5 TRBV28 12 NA TGTGCCAGCAGGTCAGGGCGTCAGCCCCAGCATTTT CASRSGRQPQHF
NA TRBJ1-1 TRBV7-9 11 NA TGTGCCAGCACCAACACAGATGAAGCTTTCTTT CASTNTDEAFF
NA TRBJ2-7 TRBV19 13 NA TGTGCCAGTAGTTACAGGTCCACATACGAGCAGTACTTC CASSYRSTYEQYF
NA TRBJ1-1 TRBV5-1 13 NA TGCGCCAGCAGCTTGGCAGGGAACACTGAAGCTTTCTTT CASSLAGNTEAFF
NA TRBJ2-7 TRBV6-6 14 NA TGTGCCAGCAGTTATGGGGCCGGGGGCTACGAGCAGTACTTC CASSYGAGGYEQYF
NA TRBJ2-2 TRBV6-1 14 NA TGTGCCAGCAGTGAATCTTGGGGGGCCGGGGAGCTGTTTTTT CASSESWGAGELFF
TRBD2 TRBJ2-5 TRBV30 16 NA TGTGCCTGGAGTACGGGACTAGCGGTAACTCAAGAGACCCAGTACTTC CAWSTGLAVTQETQYF
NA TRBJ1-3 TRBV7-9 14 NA TGTGCCGCCGTTCCGGGGTACTCTGGAAACACCATATATTTT CAAVPGYSGNTIYF
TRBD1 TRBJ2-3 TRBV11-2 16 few TGTGCCAGCAGCCTACGAACAGGGGATTTCACAGATACGCAGTATTTT CASSLRTGDFTDTQYF
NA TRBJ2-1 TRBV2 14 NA TGTGCCATCCCATGGACGGGGTTTGGGAATGAGCAGTTCTTC CAIPWTGFGNEQFF
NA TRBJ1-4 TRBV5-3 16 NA TGTGCCAGAAGACCATCACAGGGACCCGAGCCGCGGAAACTGTTTTTT CARRPSQGPEPRKLFF
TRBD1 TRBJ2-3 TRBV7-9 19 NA TGTTCCAGCAGCTTAGGATTGACAGGGGAAGGATATCTATCGGATACGCAGTATTTT CSSSLGLTGEGYLSDTQYF
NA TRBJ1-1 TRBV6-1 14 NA TGTGCCAGCAGTGAAAGGTTAGCGGGGACTGAAGCTTTCTTT CASSERLAGTEAFF
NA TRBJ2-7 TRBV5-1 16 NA TGCGCCAGCAGCCTGGGCGGGGACGGGACGCTCGGGGAGCAGTACTTC CASSLGGDGTLGEQYF
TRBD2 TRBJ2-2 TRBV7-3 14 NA TGTGCCAGCAGCCCAATGGGGGGGACCGGGGAGCTGTTTTTT CASSPMGGTGELFF
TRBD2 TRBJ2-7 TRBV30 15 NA TGTGCCTGGTCGGGGGGAACCCGTCCCTCCTACGAGCAGTACTTC CAWSGGTRPSYEQYF
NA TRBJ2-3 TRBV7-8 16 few TGTGCCAGCAGCCCCCGGGATGTAGACGGCACAGATACGCAGTATTTT CASSPRDVDGTDTQYF
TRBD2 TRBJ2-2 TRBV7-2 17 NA TGTGCCAGCAGCTTAGTTGGTAGCGGGAGGTACACCGGGGAGCTGTTTTTT CASSLVGSGRYTGELFF